Listed here are 15 T cell receptor beta chains from one sample, sequenced in a study of shared clonotypes between healthy human individuals. The assay was immunoSEQ multiplex PCR, and TCRdb's table has in-frame clones only and misses some. The sample lists 2.5 million or so clones, around nine tenths seen once, with over 0.12% in the top ten. Source material: naive CD4+ T cells sorted from blood. Subset: CD45RA+ positively selected. The receptor set was obtained from a man aged 18 to 29 in good health.

Written as DNA, the CDR3 is TGTGCCAGCCGGACGACTGGGGCCAACGTCCTGACTTTC. Its protein product is CASRTTGANVLTF. The rearrangement joins TRBV25-1 to TRBJ2-6; unclear D gene. Per germline, CDR1 MGHDK and CDR2 SYGVNS. The CDR3 is made up of 13 amino acids. V lost 8 bases and J 2 bases, leaving 7 bases between the germline ends.

The chain combines TRBV27 with TRBJ2-1; TRBD2 matches 9 bases. The CDR3 consists of 18 residues. CDR1 MNHEY and CDR2 SMNVEV come from the germline V gene (reference sequence). V was pared by 4 bases and J by 0 bases, with 10 bases of the junction left unmatched. The chain's CDR3 is CASSSLLSGGSSYNEQFF. The DNA for the CDR3 is TGTGCCAGCAGTTCGCTACTCAGCGGGGGGAGCTCCTACAATGAGCAGTTCTTC.

The CDR3 is CASSWTGTSGGWGYGYTF. CDR3 nucleotides: TGCGCCAGCAGCTGGACCGGGACCTCGGGAGGTTGGGGCTATGGCTACACCTTC. The chain has TRBV5-1 and TRBJ1-2; D may be TRBD1 (5 bases). Germline CDR1 and CDR2: SGHRS and YFSETQ. V shed 3 bases and J shed 4 bases, with 25 bases lying between them. This CDR3 comprises 18 residues.

The chain joins TRBV28 to TRBJ1-2; a possible D gene is TRBD1 (6 bases). Trimming stripped 7 bases from V and 4 bases from J, with 13 bases between. There are 13 residues in the CDR3. CDR1 is MDHEN and CDR2 is SYDVKM in the germline V gene. In DNA, the CDR3 is TGTGCCAGCACCTCGACAGGACCCTATGGCTACACCTTC. As protein: CASTSTGPYGYTF.

The chain couples TRBV7-9 to TRBJ2-5; tentatively, D is TRBD1 or TRBD2 (6 bases each). Germline values: CDR1 SEHNR, CDR2 FQNEAQ (reference sequence). Between the trimmed V and J ends, which lost 6 bases and 11 bases, there was a span of 16 bases. CDR3 length: 12 amino acids. The CDR3 is CASSEDGGRQYF. In DNA form, the CDR3 reads TGTGCCAGCAGTGAAGACGGGGGCCGTCAGTACTTC.

This clone was recorded once. V usage is TRBV5-6 and J usage is TRBJ1-2; no reliable D call. CDR3 length: 11 amino acids. CDR1 SGHDT and CDR2 YYEEEE come from the germline V gene. V lost 1 base and J lost 7, with 5 bases in between. CDR3 nucleotides: TGTGCCAGCAGCTTGACCGGTGGCTACACCTTC. Amino acids: CASSLTGGYTF.

J is TRBJ2-1 and V is TRBV7-9, with 11 bases lining up with TRBD2. Germline assignment: CDR1 SEHNR and CDR2 FQNEAQ (reference sequence). The trim removed 3 bases at V and 4 bases at J, leaving 5 bases unmatched. The CDR3 covers 16 residues. This CDR3 reads CASSFSGRALYNEQFF. CDR3 coding DNA: TGTGCCAGCAGCTTTAGCGGGAGGGCCTTGTACAATGAGCAGTTCTTC.

This clone showed up just a few times. The rearrangement joins TRBV4-1 to TRBJ1-4; TRBD1 might be the D (5 bases). CDR3 length equals 16 residues. V shed 4 bases and J shed 8 bases, with 20 bases lying between them. Germline V CDR1 and CDR2: MGHRA, YSYEKL. The CDR3 loop reads CASSPLSGTLGEKLFF. The CDR3 region has the DNA TGCGCCAGCAGCCCCCTGTCCGGGACCCTCGGGGAAAAACTGTTTTTT.

This chain joins TRBV5-1 and TRBJ2-3, with 7 bases matching TRBD2. The J segment lost 0 bases and the V segment lost 9 bases, leaving 10 bases of the junction unmatched. CDR3 length: 15 residues. Looked up from germline, CDR1 is SGHRS and CDR2 is YFSETQ. CDR3 residues: CATKTSVISTDTQYF. The CDR3 DNA follows: TGCGCCACAAAAACTAGCGTCATAAGCACAGATACGCAGTATTTT.

J is TRBJ2-7 and V is TRBV7-9; TRBD1 is a possible D gene (6 bases). This CDR3 spans 15 amino acids. The germline V and J ends were trimmed by 3 bases and 5 bases, with 17 bases remaining between them. CDR1 and CDR2 (germline): SEHNR, FQNEAQ (reference sequence). The chain's CDR3 is CASSFGQRSIHEQYF. CDR3 DNA: TGTGCCAGCAGCTTCGGACAGAGGAGTATCCACGAGCAGTACTTC.

The chain combines TRBV5-4 with TRBJ1-1; TRBD1 agrees at 10 bases. With 2 bases clipped from V and 3 bases from J, the junction kept 7 bases outside the gene matches. The CDR3 totals 16 residues. CDR1 and CDR2 (germline): SGHNT, YYREEE (reference sequence). CDR3 sequence (DNA): TGTGCCAGCAGCTTTTTAACGACAGGGGGCTACACTGAAGCTTTCTTT. This codes for CASSFLTTGGYTEAFF.

CDR3 region: CASSLFGAYYYEQYF. The CDR3 region has the DNA TGTGCCAGCAGCCTCTTCGGGGCCTACTACTACGAGCAGTACTTC. V is TRBV7-6 and J is TRBJ2-7; D tentatively reads TRBD1 or TRBD2 (5 bases each). Germline lookup yields CDR1 SGHVS and CDR2 FNYEAQ. The CDR3 totals 15 residues. V was pared by 5 bases and J by 3 bases, with 17 bases between.

CDR3 amino acids: CASSLVGTGFSGYTF. DNA for the CDR3: TGTGCCAGCAGTTTAGTTGGGACAGGGTTCTCTGGCTACACCTTC. The chain combines TRBV27 with TRBJ1-2, with 9 bases aligning to TRBD1. Trimming at V came to 2 bases and at J to 7 bases, leaving 8 bases not matched to a gene. From germline, CDR1 is MNHEY and CDR2 SMNVEV (reference sequence). The CDR3 covers 15 residues.

The chain carries TRBV6-5 and TRBJ1-1, with D perhaps TRBD1 (5 bases). CDR3 length equals 13 residues. Trimming stripped 6 bases from V and 5 bases from J, with 13 bases between. Per germline, CDR1 MNHEY and CDR2 SVGAGI. The CDR3 DNA reads as TGTGCCAGCAGGATCCCCGGGGGGACTGAAGCTTTCTTT. It yields the protein CASRIPGGTEAFF.

This rearrangement joins TRBV7-9 to TRBJ2-7; 9 bases line up with TRBD1. The CDR3 sequence is 15 residues long. Germline CDR1 is SEHNR and CDR2 is FQNEAQ (reference sequence). The junction had 9 bases not matched to a gene; V was cut back by 5 bases and J by 4 bases. In DNA form, the CDR3 reads TGTGCCAGCAGCACGCAGGGACAGGGTGTTTACGAGCAGTACTTC. It encodes CASSTQGQGVYEQYF.